A selection of T cell receptor beta chains follows, all from one sample in a study of cytomegalovirus exposure and HLA in healthy donors. The repertoire was sequenced with immunoSEQ multiplex PCR; TCRdb's copy has only in-frame clones and lacks some. Among roughly 120,000 clones, roughly four fifths were seen once, and the ten largest hold just under 2.5%. Sequenced input: PBMCs. The receptors shown here come from a woman aged 18 to 35 in good health and CMV-seronegative. Both conserved end residues are part of each CDR3. A D gene is named only where the DNA matches it firmly. Some rows mark clone size as missing; the rest say once, few, many or name a class of expanded clone.

J gene,clone size,D gene,V gene,CDR3 DNA,CDR3 protein
TRBJ2-5,-,-,TRBV5-5,TGTGCCAGCAGCTTCGTTACAGTTTCACAAGAGACCCAGTACTTC,CASSFVTVSQETQYF
TRBJ2-4,-,TRBD1,TRBV5-6,TGTGCCAGCAGCTTCATTCGGACAGGGGATTATATTGACATTCAGTACTTC,CASSFIRTGDYIDIQYF
TRBJ1-2,-,TRBD1,TRBV27,TGTGCCAGCAGTTGGACAGGGGGCTATGGCTACACCTTC,CASSWTGGYGYTF
TRBJ1-2,-,-,TRBV6-6,TGTGCCAGCAGTTCGGGAATTGGCTACACCTTC,CASSSGIGYTF
TRBJ2-3,-,TRBD1,TRBV7-2,TGTGCCAGCAGCTCACGACAGGGGACGCAGTATTTT,CASSSRQGTQYF
TRBJ2-5,few,TRBD2,TRBV27,TGTGCCAGCAGTTTAGTACTAGCGGGAGCCGTAGAGACCCAGTACTTC,CASSLVLAGAVETQYF
TRBJ1-6,once,-,TRBV9,TGTGCCAGCAGCGTATGGGGGGGCGCTGAATCACCCCTCCACTTT,CASSVWGGAESPLHF
TRBJ1-5,-,-,TRBV27,TGTGCCAGCAGTTTGGGAGGGGGTGGTCAGCCCCAGCATTTT,CASSLGGGGQPQHF
TRBJ1-1,-,-,TRBV19,TGTGCCGTGGCATCGGGTAACACTGAAGCTTTCTTT,CAVASGNTEAFF
TRBJ2-2,-,-,TRBV2,TGTGCCAGCAGCGACCGACGCGGGGACACCGGGGAGCTGTTTTTT,CASSDRRGDTGELFF
TRBJ2-7,-,TRBD1,TRBV27,TGTGCCAGCAGTCGCTCGGACAGGGATAGAGGCCAGTACTTC,CASSRSDRDRGQYF
TRBJ2-5,few,-,TRBV5-1,TGCGCCAGCAGCTTACAGGGTGGTACCCAGTACTTC,CASSLQGGTQYF
TRBJ2-5,-,TRBD1,TRBV15,TGTGCCACCAGGCGAGGGGGCGGCCAAGAGACCCAGTACTTC,CATRRGGGQETQYF
TRBJ1-5,few,-,TRBV15,TGTGCCACCAGCAGAGAGCCGGTGAGGGGGCAGCCCCAGCATTTT,CATSREPVRGQPQHF
TRBJ2-5,once,-,TRBV6-1,TGTGCCAGCACCCACGGTCTAGGGGGCCAAGAGACCCAGTACTTC,CASTHGLGGQETQYF
TRBJ2-7,large,-,TRBV27,TGTGCCAGCATGGGAGCTAGCTCCTACGAGCAGTACTTC,CASMGASSYEQYF
TRBJ2-2,-,TRBD1,TRBV27,TGTGCCAGCAGATCAGGGGGACCCGGGGAGCTGTTTTTT,CASRSGGPGELFF
TRBJ1-1,-,-,TRBV19,TGTGCCAGTCATAGCGAGGATAGTTTCTTGTCTGAAGCTTTCTTT,CASHSEDSFLSEAFF
TRBJ1-4,few,-,TRBV30,TGTGCCTGGAGTGGGGAGAGTGCAACTAATGAAAAACTGTTTTTT,CAWSGESATNEKLFF
TRBJ2-6,-,TRBD1,TRBV27,TGTGCCAGCAGAACGGGACAGGGGACTGGGGCCAACGTCCTGACTTTC,CASRTGQGTGANVLTF
TRBJ2-1,few,-,TRBV2,TGTGCCAGCAGGGAGCGCGGCCTAGATGAGCAGTTCTTC,CASRERGLDEQFF
TRBJ1-3,-,TRBD1,TRBV4-1,TGCGCCAGCAGCCAGAGGGACAGTAGAATCTCCGGCTCTGGAAACACCATATATTTT,CASSQRDSRISGSGNTIYF
TRBJ1-2,-,-,TRBV20-1,TGCAGTGCTAGACAGGGCTATGGCTACACCTTC,CSARQGYGYTF
TRBJ1-2,once,-,TRBV7-2,TGTGCCAGCAGCTTAGTGGGGGGCTATGGCTACACCTTC,CASSLVGGYGYTF
TRBJ2-5,-,-,TRBV5-1,TGCGCCAGCAGCTTGTCCAACCAAGAGACCCAGTACTTC,CASSLSNQETQYF
TRBJ1-5,-,-,TRBV28,TGTGCCAGCACCTCTAGGGCGGGGACCGTCGGGCCCCAGCATTTT,CASTSRAGTVGPQHF
TRBJ2-7,few,-,TRBV6-6,TGTGCCAGCAGTGGGGCCTGGTCCTACGAGCAGTACTTC,CASSGAWSYEQYF
TRBJ2-2,-,-,TRBV7-9,TGTGCCAGCAGCTTAGGTCTACAGGGCGGGGAGCTGTTTTTT,CASSLGLQGGELFF
TRBJ2-3,-,TRBD1,TRBV4-3,TGCGCCAGCAAGGGGGCTAACACAGATACGCAGTATTTT,CASKGANTDTQYF
TRBJ2-3,-,TRBD1,TRBV28,TGTGCCAGCAGTCCGACAGGGGCTAGCACAGATACGCAGTATTTT,CASSPTGASTDTQYF
TRBJ2-3,-,-,TRBV6-1,TGTGCCCACACGCAGGGGATCACAGATACGCAGTATTTT,CAHTQGITDTQYF
TRBJ2-1,-,-,TRBV28,TGTGCCAGCAGTACTTACAGGGAAAATGAGCAGTTCTTC,CASSTYRENEQFF
TRBJ1-1,-,TRBD1,TRBV7-2,TGTGCCAGCAGACCGACAGGGGCCCTGCTCATGAACACTGAAGCTTTCTTT,CASRPTGALLMNTEAFF
TRBJ1-3,-,-,TRBV4-1,TGCGCCAGCAGCCAAACCGACAGGTTTCGCGGAAACACCATATATTTT,CASSQTDRFRGNTIYF
TRBJ2-7,-,-,TRBV27,TGTGCCAGCAGTTTCGACCCGGGAGACTCCTACGAGCAGTACTTC,CASSFDPGDSYEQYF
TRBJ2-2,-,TRBD1,TRBV5-1,TGCGCCAGCAGCCCCGGGACAGGTTTCACCGGGGAGCTGTTTTTT,CASSPGTGFTGELFF
TRBJ2-2,-,-,TRBV29-1,TGCAGCGTTATCGGCACCGGGGAGCTGTTTTTT,CSVIGTGELFF
TRBJ1-5,-,-,TRBV19,TGTGCCAGTAGTATAGGTCCATCCAGGGCAGCTCAGCCCCAGCATTTT,CASSIGPSRAAQPQHF
TRBJ2-2,few,TRBD1,TRBV5-1,TGCGCCAGCAGCCTTTCCGGGACAGGGAGGACCGGGGAGCTGTTTTTT,CASSLSGTGRTGELFF
TRBJ1-5,-,-,TRBV27,TGTGCCAGCAGATATCAACGGGGGGACGGTCAGCCCCAGCATTTT,CASRYQRGDGQPQHF
TRBJ1-1,once,-,TRBV30,TGTGCCTGGGGACAGACGAACACTGAAGCTTTCTTT,CAWGQTNTEAFF
TRBJ2-1,once,TRBD2,TRBV5-1,TGCGCCAGCAGCTTAGTGCGGGGGAGCAATGAGCAGTTCTTC,CASSLVRGSNEQFF
TRBJ1-5,-,-,TRBV6-5,TGTGCCAGCAGTTACGACGGGACAACTCAGCCCCAGCATTTT,CASSYDGTTQPQHF
TRBJ1-1,-,TRBD1,TRBV2,TGTGCCAGCAGCGGACTCAGGGGGTCCCTGGAGGCTTTCTTT,CASSGLRGSLEAFF
TRBJ1-1,-,TRBD1,TRBV19,TGTGCCAGTAACCTCGGGACAGGGGGCATGGTCACTGAAGCTTTCTTT,CASNLGTGGMVTEAFF
TRBJ1-5,-,TRBD1,TRBV19,TGTGCCAGTAGTAGAGGGACAGGGACTCAGCCCCAGCATTTT,CASSRGTGTQPQHF
TRBJ2-1,-,-,TRBV2,TGTGCCAGCAGTGAACGGGCGGGCTCCTACAATGAGCAGTTCTTC,CASSERAGSYNEQFF
TRBJ1-1,-,-,TRBV28,TGTGCCAGCAGTCTCTACGGGGTTCGAACTGAAGCTTTCTTT,CASSLYGVRTEAFF
TRBJ2-4,-,-,TRBV6-1,TGTGCCAGCAGTGAAGGCGTTAGGGGGATCCACATTCAGTACTTC,CASSEGVRGIHIQYF
TRBJ2-4,-,TRBD1,TRBV19,TGTGCCAGTAGTCAAATTCCGGGACAGACAAACATTCAGTACTTC,CASSQIPGQTNIQYF
TRBJ1-6,-,-,TRBV30,TGTGCCTGGAAGGGGGACGCAACCTCCTATAATTCACCCCTCCACTTT,CAWKGDATSYNSPLHF
TRBJ2-3,-,-,TRBV14,TGTGCCAGCAGCCAAGTGAGGGCGGCAAGCACAGATACGCAGTATTTT,CASSQVRAASTDTQYF
TRBJ1-6,-,-,TRBV27,TGTGCCAGCAGTTCTGGGCGTTATAATTCACCCCTCCACTTT,CASSSGRYNSPLHF
TRBJ1-6,few,-,TRBV27,TGTGCCAGCAAGTACGGGGGTTCCTATAATTCACCCCTCCACTTT,CASKYGGSYNSPLHF
TRBJ1-1,-,-,TRBV2,TGTGCCAACTGTTGGACAGAGAACACTGAAGCTTTCTTT,CANCWTENTEAFF
TRBJ1-2,-,-,TRBV28,TGTGCCAGCAGTTTCTGGGACAACAACTCCTATGGCTACACCTTC,CASSFWDNNSYGYTF